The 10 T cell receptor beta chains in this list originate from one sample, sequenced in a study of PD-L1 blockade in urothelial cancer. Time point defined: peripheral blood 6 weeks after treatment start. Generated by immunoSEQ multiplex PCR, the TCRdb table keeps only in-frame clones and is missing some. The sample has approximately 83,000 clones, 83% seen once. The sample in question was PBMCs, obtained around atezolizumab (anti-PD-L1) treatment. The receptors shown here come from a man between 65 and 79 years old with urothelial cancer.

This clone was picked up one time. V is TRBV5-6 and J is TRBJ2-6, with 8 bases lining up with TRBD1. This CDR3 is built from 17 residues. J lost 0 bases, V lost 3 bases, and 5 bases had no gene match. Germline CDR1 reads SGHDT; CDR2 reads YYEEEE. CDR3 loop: CASSWTGPLSGANVLTF. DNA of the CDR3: TGTGCCAGCAGCTGGACAGGGCCCCTCTCTGGGGCCAACGTCCTGACTTTC.

The CDR3 is CASSYSAVVGSPLHF. DNA for the CDR3: TGTGCCAGCAGTTACTCTGCAGTCGTTGGTTCACCCCTCCACTTT. V and J are TRBV6-6 and TRBJ1-6; D gene uncertain. Deletions cut 0 bases from V and 9 bases from J, with 12 bases between. In germline, CDR1 is MNHNY, CDR2 SVGAGI (reference sequence). This CDR3 comprises 15 residues.

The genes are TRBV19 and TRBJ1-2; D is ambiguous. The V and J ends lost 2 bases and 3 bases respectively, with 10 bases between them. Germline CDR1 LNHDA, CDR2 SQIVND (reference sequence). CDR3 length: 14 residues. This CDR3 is CASSIHKRDYGYTF. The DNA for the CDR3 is TGTGCCAGTAGTATACATAAGAGGGACTATGGCTACACCTTC. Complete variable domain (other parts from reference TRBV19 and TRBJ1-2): DGGITQSPKYLFRKEGQNVTLSCEQNLNHDAMYWYRQDPGQGLRLIYYSQIVNDFQKGDIAEGYSVSREKKESFPLTVTSAQKNPTAFYLCASSIHKRDYGYTFGSGTRLTVV.

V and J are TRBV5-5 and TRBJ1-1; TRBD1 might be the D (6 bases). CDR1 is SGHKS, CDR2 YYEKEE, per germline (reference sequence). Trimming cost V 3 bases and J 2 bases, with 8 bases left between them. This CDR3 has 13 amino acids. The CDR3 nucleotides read TGTGCCAGCAGCTGGACAGAAAACACTGAAGCTTTCTTT. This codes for CASSWTENTEAFF.

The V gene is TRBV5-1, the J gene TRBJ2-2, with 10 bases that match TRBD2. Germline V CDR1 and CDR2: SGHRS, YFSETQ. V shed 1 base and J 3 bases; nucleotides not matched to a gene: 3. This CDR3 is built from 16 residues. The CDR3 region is CASSLTSGIYTGELFF. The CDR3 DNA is TGCGCCAGCAGCTTGACTAGCGGGATTTACACCGGGGAGCTGTTTTTT. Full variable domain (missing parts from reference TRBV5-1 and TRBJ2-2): KAGVTQTPRYLIKTRGQQVTLSCSPISGHRSVSWYQQTPGQGLQFLFEYFSETQRNKGNFPGRFSGRQFSNSRSEMNVSTLELGDSALYLCASSLTSGIYTGELFFGEGSRLTVL.

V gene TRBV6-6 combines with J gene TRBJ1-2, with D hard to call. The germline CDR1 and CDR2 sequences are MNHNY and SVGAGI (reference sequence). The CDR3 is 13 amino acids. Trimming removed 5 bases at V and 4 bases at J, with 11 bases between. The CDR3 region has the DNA TGTGCCAGCAGTCCGATAGCACTCTATGGCTACACCTTC. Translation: CASSPIALYGYTF.

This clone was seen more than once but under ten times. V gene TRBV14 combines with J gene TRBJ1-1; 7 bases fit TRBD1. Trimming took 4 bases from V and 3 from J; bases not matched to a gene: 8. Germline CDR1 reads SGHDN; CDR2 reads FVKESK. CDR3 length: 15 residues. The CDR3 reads CASSPRTGWDTEAFF. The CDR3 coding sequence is TGTGCCAGCAGCCCCCGGACAGGTTGGGACACTGAAGCTTTCTTT.

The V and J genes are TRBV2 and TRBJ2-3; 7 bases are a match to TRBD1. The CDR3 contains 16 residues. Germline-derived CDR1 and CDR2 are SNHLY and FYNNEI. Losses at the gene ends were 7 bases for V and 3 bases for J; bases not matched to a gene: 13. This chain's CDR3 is CASTVSLGQPTDTQYF. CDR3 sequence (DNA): TGTGCCAGCACCGTAAGCTTGGGACAGCCTACAGATACGCAGTATTTT.

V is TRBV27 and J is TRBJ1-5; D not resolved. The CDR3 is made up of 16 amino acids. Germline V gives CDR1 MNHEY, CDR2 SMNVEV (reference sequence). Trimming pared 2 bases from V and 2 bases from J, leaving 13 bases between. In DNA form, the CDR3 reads TGTGCCAGCAGTTTAGGGTCCCACGGGGGCAATCAGCCCCAGCATTTT. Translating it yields CASSLGSHGGNQPQHF.

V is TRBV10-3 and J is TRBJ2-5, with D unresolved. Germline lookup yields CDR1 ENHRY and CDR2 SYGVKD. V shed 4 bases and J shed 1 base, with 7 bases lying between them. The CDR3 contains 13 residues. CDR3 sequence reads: CAISAVFQETQYF. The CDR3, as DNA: TGTGCCATCAGTGCCGTCTTCCAAGAGACCCAGTACTTC.